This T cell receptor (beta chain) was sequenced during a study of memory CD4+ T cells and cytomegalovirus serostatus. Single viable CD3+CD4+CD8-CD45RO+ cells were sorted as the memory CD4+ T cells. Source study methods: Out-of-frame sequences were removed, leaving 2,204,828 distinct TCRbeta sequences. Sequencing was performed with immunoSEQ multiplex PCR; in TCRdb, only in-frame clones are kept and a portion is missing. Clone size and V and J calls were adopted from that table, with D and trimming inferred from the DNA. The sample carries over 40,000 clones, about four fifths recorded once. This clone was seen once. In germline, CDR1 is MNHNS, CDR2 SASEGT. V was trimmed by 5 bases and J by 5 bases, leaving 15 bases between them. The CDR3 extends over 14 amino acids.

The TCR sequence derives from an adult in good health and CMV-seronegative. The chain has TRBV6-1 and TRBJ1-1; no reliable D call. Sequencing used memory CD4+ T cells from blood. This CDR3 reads CASSFRRGTTEAFF. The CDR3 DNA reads TGTGCCAGCAGTTTCAGACGGGGAACGACTGAAGCTTTCTTT.